The 31 T cell receptor beta chains below come from one sample, sequenced in a study of CD8 T cells in Susac syndrome. Random hexamers were used to reverse transcribe about 0.5 to 1 ug of RNA. Via MiXCR, TCRdb re-called the immunoSEQ multiplex PCR reads, giving one row per CDR3 protein. The table shows some 110,000 distinct CDR3 sequences, with 85% to 95% occurring only once. Sequenced sample: CD8+ T cells from PBMCs. These receptors all stem from a human donor with Susac syndrome.

The rearrangement links TRBV2 to TRBJ2-2; D is unclear. CDR1 is SNHLY and CDR2 is FYNNEI in the germline V gene. Trimming cost V 2 bases and J 6 bases, with 4 bases left between them. This CDR3 has 12 residues. CDR3 sequence (DNA): TGTGCCAGCAGTGAATTGTCCGGGGAGCTGTTTTTT. Its translation is CASSELSGELFF.

This sequence joins TRBV30 and TRBJ1-1, with D perhaps matching TRBD1 (6 bases). The V gene's germline CDR1 is GTSNPN and CDR2 SVGIG (reference sequence). The CDR3 runs 12 residues. V shed 2 bases and J shed 8 bases, with 12 bases lying between them. The CDR3, as DNA: TGTGCCTGGAGTCTCGGACAGTCCGAAGCTTTCTTT. Residues: CAWSLGQSEAFF.

This chain uses TRBV5-1 with TRBJ2-3; D tentatively fits TRBD1 or TRBD2 (5 bases each). This CDR3 has 16 amino acids. V shed 4 bases and J shed 3 bases, with 18 bases lying between them. The germline gives CDR1 SGHRS, CDR2 YFSETQ. DNA for the CDR3: TGCGCCAGCAGCGCCACACCGGGGACCACAACAGATACGCAGTATTTT. Protein product: CASSATPGTTTDTQYF.

CDR3 protein: CASSPGFRDRDHNEQFF. The CDR3 DNA is TGCGCCAGCAGCCCTGGGTTCCGTGACAGGGACCACAATGAGCAGTTCTTC. This chain joins TRBV5-1 and TRBJ2-1; 7 positions match TRBD1. Germline lookup yields CDR1 SGHRS and CDR2 YFSETQ. V lost 4 bases to trimming and J lost 5 bases; unmatched junction nucleotides: 15. CDR3 length: 17 amino acids.

In its sample, this clonotype was seen once. The chain recombines TRBV6-5 with TRBJ1-6, with D possibly being TRBD1 (5 bases). This CDR3 region has 14 residues. Per germline, CDR1 MNHEY and CDR2 SVGAGI. V shed 2 bases and J shed 5 bases, with 7 bases lying between them. CDR3 sequence reads: CASSYGTDNSPLHF. The CDR3 DNA follows: TGTGCCAGCAGTTACGGGACGGATAATTCACCCCTCCACTTT.

The CDR3 coding sequence is TGTGCCAGCTCCTTCGGTGATGAGCAGTTCTTC. Translated: CASSFGDEQFF. J is TRBJ2-1 and V is TRBV18; D gene ambiguous. CDR1 is KGHSH and CDR2 is LQKENI in the germline V gene. The ends were cut back, 6 bases at V and 8 bases at J, with 8 bases in the middle. The CDR3 contains 11 residues.

The gene calls are TRBV9 and TRBJ1-1; D not certain. V was shortened by 0 bases and J by 1 base, with 4 bases between the two germline ends. The length of the CDR3 is 13 residues. Germline assignment: CDR1 SGDLS and CDR2 YYNGEE. The CDR3 region is CASSVVQNTEAFF. The CDR3 region has the DNA TGTGCCAGCAGCGTAGTACAGAACACTGAAGCTTTCTTT.

This chain joins TRBV19 and TRBJ2-3; possible D gene TRBD2, 6 bases. Deletions cut 8 bases from V and 0 bases from J, with 21 bases between. This CDR3 has 17 residues. CDR1 and CDR2 (germline): LNHDA, SQIVND (reference sequence). The CDR3 reads CASHRGGITTSTDTQYF. In DNA, the CDR3 is TGTGCCAGTCACCGTGGGGGGATAACCACTAGCACAGATACGCAGTATTTT. Using reference TRBV19 and TRBJ2-3 for the parts outside the CDR3, the full variable domain is DGGITQSPKYLFRKEGQNVTLSCEQNLNHDAMYWYRQDPGQGLRLIYYSQIVNDFQKGDIAEGYSVSREKKESFPLTVTSAQKNPTAFYLCASHRGGITTSTDTQYFGPGTRLTVL.

This chain joins TRBV7-9 and TRBJ2-5; D is possibly TRBD1 (5 bases). Trimming took off 6 bases at V and 5 bases at J, with 10 bases between the two ends. The germline CDR1 and CDR2 sequences are SEHNR and FQNEAQ (reference sequence). The length of the CDR3 is 12 residues. CDR3 sequence: CASRGLVETQYF. The CDR3 DNA reads TGTGCCAGCAGGGGGCTAGTGGAGACCCAGTACTTC.

J is TRBJ2-3 and V is TRBV18; 7 positions agree with TRBD2. J gave up 2 bases and V 6 bases, and 5 bases lay outside the gene matches. Germline CDR1 KGHSH, CDR2 LQKENI. The length of the CDR3 is 14 residues. CDR3 DNA sequence: TGTGCCAGCTCGTTCGGGGGGACCACAGATACGCAGTATTTT. Its translation: CASSFGGTTDTQYF.

The chain couples TRBV29-1 to TRBJ2-1, with D tentatively TRBD1 (5 bases). This CDR3 is 16 amino acids long. V shed 4 bases and J shed 4 bases, with 20 bases lying between them. Germline CDR1 is SQVTM and CDR2 is ANQGSEA. Here the CDR3 reads CSVVPVSGSEYNEQFF. CDR3 in DNA: TGCAGCGTTGTCCCCGTATCAGGGTCAGAGTACAATGAGCAGTTCTTC.

The V gene is TRBV12-3 or TRBV12-4, the J gene TRBJ2-7; D call uncertain. CDR3 length: 12 amino acids. Trimming shortened V by 3 bases and J by 7 bases, and 10 bases separated the two germline ends. The CDR3 sequence is CASSFLVEEQYF. DNA for the CDR3: TGTGCCAGCAGTTTCCTCGTAGAGGAGCAGTACTTC.

The rearrangement links TRBV1 to TRBJ1-1; no DNA check was done on the table's D call, TRBD1. TRBV1 is described as a pseudogene. The CDR3 spans 12 residues. CDR3 coding DNA: TGCACCAGCGTGGGGGGGAGCACTGAAGCTTTCTTT. It is translated as CTSVGGSTEAFF.

V and J are TRBV20-1 and TRBJ1-2; D possibly corresponds to TRBD1 (6 bases). V was shortened by 5 bases and J by 2 bases, with 12 bases between the two germline ends. CDR1 DFQATT and CDR2 SNEGSKA come from the germline V gene (reference sequence). The CDR3 is made up of 13 amino acids. The CDR3 protein is CSAPRTENYGYTF. The DNA of the CDR3 is TGCAGTGCTCCGCGGACAGAGAACTATGGCTACACCTTC.

In DNA form, the CDR3 reads TGTGCCAGCAGCGTTTCCGGGACAGGGGTGGGGGAGCTGTTTTTT. Protein: CASSVSGTGVGELFF. The chain combines TRBV5-4 with TRBJ2-2, with 10 bases identical to TRBD1. Per germline, CDR1 SGHNT and CDR2 YYREEE (reference sequence). This CDR3 region has 15 residues. V was pared by 4 bases and J by 8 bases, with 8 bases of the junction left unmatched.

The chain is built from TRBV7-3 and TRBJ1-2, with 10 bases matching TRBD1. Germline values: CDR1 SGHTA, CDR2 FQGTGA. Unmatched junction bases numbered 11, after V lost 5 bases and J lost 8 bases. The CDR3 is 15 residues long. The CDR3 bases are TGTGCCAGCAGCGCCCGACAGGGGGCAGGGGAAGGCTACACCTTC. Amino acid sequence: CASSARQGAGEGYTF.

The CDR3 here is CASSQGAERGTDTQYF. CDR3 coding DNA: TGCGCCAGCAGCCAAGGGGCTGAAAGGGGCACAGATACGCAGTATTTT. This rearrangement joins TRBV4-1 to TRBJ2-3; D not certain. This CDR3 has 16 residues. Per germline, CDR1 MGHRA and CDR2 YSYEKL. V lost 1 base and J 1 base, leaving 12 bases between the germline ends.

This chain joins TRBV5-4 and TRBJ1-2; TRBD1 might be the D (5 bases). CDR1 and CDR2 (germline): SGHNT, YYREEE (reference sequence). V lost 0 bases to trimming and J lost 8 bases, with 14 bases between them. This CDR3 has 14 residues. The CDR3 sequence: CASSLGGQGEGYTF. The CDR3 region has the DNA TGTGCCAGCAGCTTGGGAGGGCAGGGCGAAGGCTACACCTTC. The variable domain in full, with the rest retrieved from reference TRBV5-4 and TRBJ1-2, is ETGVTQSPTHLIKTRGQQVTLRCSSQSGHNTVSWYQQALGQGPQFIFQYYREEENGRGNFPPRFSGLQFPNYSSELNVNALELDDSALYLCASSLGGQGEGYTFGSGTRLTVV.

The chain recombines TRBV3-1 with TRBJ2-7; TRBD2 agrees at 9 bases. CDR1 is LGHDT, CDR2 YNNKEL, per germline (reference sequence). This CDR3 spans 15 amino acids. Trimming took 4 bases from V and 1 from J; bases not matched to a gene: 5. The CDR3 reads CASSLGLAQSYEQYF. CDR3 bases: TGTGCCAGCAGCCTAGGACTAGCGCAATCCTACGAGCAGTACTTC.

V and J are TRBV13 and TRBJ1-1, with D possibly matching TRBD1 (5 bases). The germline gives CDR1 PRHDT, CDR2 FYEKMQ (reference sequence). V was pared by 0 bases and J by 2 bases, with 10 bases between. CDR3 size: 15 residues. As DNA, the CDR3 is TGTGCCAGCAGCTTAGGGTTTACAGGAAACACTGAAGCTTTCTTT. It specifies CASSLGFTGNTEAFF.

The gene calls are TRBV4-1 and TRBJ2-7, with D tentatively TRBD1 or TRBD2 (6 bases each). This CDR3 contains 15 residues. Germline V gene data show CDR1 as MGHRA and CDR2 as YSYEKL. V was trimmed by 0 bases and J by 2 bases, leaving 11 bases between them. CDR3 sequence: CASSQDGGGPYEQYF. The CDR3 nucleotides read TGCGCCAGCAGCCAAGATGGAGGGGGGCCCTACGAGCAGTACTTC.

The V and J genes are TRBV14 and TRBJ2-2; D is unresolved. The CDR3 extends over 14 amino acids. V lost 3 bases and J lost 4, with 9 bases in between. Germline V gene data show CDR1 as SGHDN and CDR2 as FVKESK. CDR3 sequence: CASSHLWFTGELFF. The CDR3, as DNA: TGTGCCAGCAGCCATCTGTGGTTCACCGGGGAGCTGTTTTTT.

The rearrangement links TRBV9 to TRBJ1-1, with 8 positions matching TRBD1. Germline CDR1 and CDR2: SGDLS and YYNGEE. V lost 0 bases to trimming and J lost 3 bases; unmatched junction nucleotides: 10. The CDR3 length is 17 residues. As DNA, the CDR3 is TGTGCCAGCAGCGTAGCTTCCAGGGGGCTCACGGACACTGAAGCTTTCTTT. Protein: CASSVASRGLTDTEAFF.

This chain links TRBV15 with TRBJ1-1; no definite D call. Trimming removed 0 bases at V and 0 bases at J, with 8 bases between. The germline V gene has CDR1 LNHNV and CDR2 YYDKDF (reference sequence). The CDR3 contains 15 residues. The CDR3 here is CATSRELSLNTEAFF. CDR3 DNA sequence: TGTGCCACCAGCAGAGAGCTCTCATTGAACACTGAAGCTTTCTTT.

The chain is built from TRBV7-2 and TRBJ2-7, with 8 bases that match TRBD1. The germline V gene has CDR1 SGHTA and CDR2 FQGNSA. CDR3 length: 15 amino acids. V was clipped by 4 bases and J by 3 bases; unmatched bases: 8. CDR3 residues: CASSSNRGAIYEQYF. Written as DNA, the CDR3 is TGTGCCAGCAGCTCCAACAGGGGGGCAATCTACGAGCAGTACTTC.

This clonotype was observed a single time. This rearrangement joins TRBV9 to TRBJ2-7; the D is unclear. Germline values: CDR1 SGDLS, CDR2 YYNGEE. The CDR3 contains 16 residues. Trimming pared 0 bases from V and 3 bases from J, leaving 16 bases between. The CDR3 coding sequence is TGTGCCAGCAGCGTAGGGCTTCTCACGGCCGACTACGAGCAGTACTTC. This codes for CASSVGLLTADYEQYF.

The chain combines TRBV29-1 with TRBJ2-2; D is uncertain. Germline CDR1 reads SQVTM; CDR2 reads ANQGSEA. V was cut by 5 bases and J by 8 bases, with 9 bases left in between. CDR3 length: 11 residues. The CDR3 sequence is CSVLDWGELFF. DNA of the CDR3: TGCAGCGTTCTCGACTGGGGGGAGCTGTTTTTT.

The chain combines TRBV5-6 with TRBJ2-1, with TRBD1 as a possible D gene (6 bases). The V end lost 1 base, the J end lost 7 bases, and 9 bases lay between the germline ends. Germline V gives CDR1 SGHDT, CDR2 YYEEEE. This CDR3 comprises 13 residues. CDR3 loop: CASSLSRGNEQFF. DNA for the CDR3: TGTGCCAGCAGCTTGTCCAGGGGTAATGAGCAGTTCTTC.

V usage is TRBV29-1 and J usage is TRBJ2-2; the D is unclear. Germline CDR1 is SQVTM and CDR2 is ANQGSEA. V was cut by 5 bases and J by 3 bases, with 10 bases left in between. This CDR3 spans 13 amino acids. CDR3: CSVLDLDTGELFF. In nucleotides, the CDR3 is TGCAGCGTTCTGGACCTAGACACCGGGGAGCTGTTTTTT.

The gene calls are TRBV29-1 and TRBJ2-5, with 7 bases lining up with TRBD1. Germline CDR1 SQVTM, CDR2 ANQGSEA. This CDR3 region has 14 residues. V gave up 3 bases and J gave up 0 bases; unmatched junction bases: 4. This chain's CDR3 is CSVDAGTDQETQYF. CDR3 coding DNA: TGCAGCGTTGACGCCGGGACAGACCAAGAGACCCAGTACTTC.

V gene TRBV14 combines with J gene TRBJ2-7, with 8 bases that match TRBD1. This CDR3 comprises 14 residues. V gave up 1 base and J gave up 12 bases; unmatched junction bases: 11. Germline CDR1 is SGHDN and CDR2 is FVKESK. CDR3 residues: CASSQARDRRYWYF. CDR3 in DNA: TGTGCCAGCAGCCAAGCCCGGGACAGGAGGTATTGGTACTTC. Full variable domain (missing parts from reference TRBV14 and TRBJ2-7): EAGVTQFPSHSVIEKGQTVTLRCDPISGHDNLYWYRRVMGKEIKFLLHFVKESKQDESGMPNNRFLAERTGGTYSTLKVQPAELEDSGVYFCASSQARDRRYWYFGPGTRLTVT.